This passage covers 23 T cell receptor beta chains from one sample sequenced in a study of T cell responses to AZD1222 COVID-19 vaccine. Some clones are missing from TCRdb's copy, which holds only in-frame ones; the method was immunoSEQ multiplex PCR. The table shows over 110,000 clones, with roughly 90% occurring only once. The sample in question was peripheral blood, obtained 28 days after the second AZD1222 dose. The receptors shown here come from an adult who received the AZD1222 COVID-19 vaccine.

V gene TRBV30 combines with J gene TRBJ2-7; D uncertain. Germline V CDR1 and CDR2: GTSNPN, SVGIG (reference sequence). V lost 2 bases and J 4 bases, leaving 9 bases between the germline ends. This CDR3 contains 12 residues. The CDR3 here is CAWSQQNYEQYF. The CDR3 nucleotides are TGTGCCTGGAGTCAACAGAATTACGAGCAGTACTTC.

This clone occurred once. This chain connects TRBV11-3 to TRBJ2-5; possibly TRBD1 for D (6 bases). Between the trimmed V and J ends, which lost 4 bases and 5 bases, there was a span of 11 bases. The CDR3 is 13 amino acids. CDR1 and CDR2 from the germline V gene are SGHNT and YENEEA. The CDR3 coding sequence is TGTGCCAGCAGCTCCAACAGGGTGGAGACCCAGTACTTC. Its protein product is CASSSNRVETQYF.

The chain uses TRBV6-5 and TRBJ2-1; 9 bases are shared with TRBD1. CDR1 is MNHEY and CDR2 is SVGAGI in the germline V gene. The V gene end was trimmed by 8 bases and the J gene end by 2 bases; junction bases not matched to a gene: 1. The CDR3 runs to 13 residues. The CDR3 coding sequence is TGTGCCAGCCGGACAGGGGCCTACAATGAGCAGTTCTTC. This codes for CASRTGAYNEQFF.

Only one count was recorded for this clone. The chain links TRBV28 to TRBJ2-1, with a possible D match to TRBD2 (7 bases). The CDR3 contains 15 residues. V lost 5 bases and J lost 10, with 21 bases in between. CDR1 is MDHEN, CDR2 SYDVKM, per germline. CDR3 in DNA: TGTGCCAGCAGTGCCTGGGGGGGGCCCAAGGAGGAGCAGTTCTTC. It translates to CASSAWGGPKEEQFF.

The chain employs TRBV12-3 or TRBV12-4 and TRBJ2-2; the D is unclear. The CDR3 spans 13 residues. The germline V and J ends were trimmed by 6 bases and 3 bases, with 8 bases remaining between them. CDR3 coding DNA: TGTGCCAGCAGCGTTGGGTACACCGGGGAGCTGTTTTTT. Protein: CASSVGYTGELFF.

The chain uses TRBV11-2 and TRBJ2-5, with TRBD1 identical over 7 bases. The CDR3 has 15 amino acids. Germline lookup yields CDR1 SGHAT and CDR2 FQNNGV. The junction had 11 bases not matched to a gene; V was cut back by 5 bases and J by 5 bases. Here the CDR3 DNA reads TGTGCCAGCAGCATCCTGACAGGGCCGGGGGAGACCCAGTACTTC. Amino acid sequence: CASSILTGPGETQYF.

This chain links TRBV19 with TRBJ2-1; TRBD2 agrees at 11 bases. The CDR3 loop spans 15 amino acids. The germline CDR1 and CDR2 sequences are LNHDA and SQIVND (reference sequence). The trim removed 9 bases at V and 5 bases at J, leaving 9 bases unmatched. CDR3 in DNA: TGTGCCAGCTCAATACTAGCGGGGGCGAACAATGAGCAGTTCTTC. Translating it yields CASSILAGANNEQFF.

This clone was observed a single time. The rearrangement uses TRBV28 and TRBJ2-1; the D is unclear. V was clipped by 7 bases and J by 3 bases, with 16 bases between them. The CDR3 is made up of 15 amino acids. CDR1 is MDHEN and CDR2 is SYDVKM in the germline V gene. CDR3 nucleotide sequence: TGTGCCAGCACCCCCGGCGGAGCCCTCTACAATGAGCAGTTCTTC. This encodes CASTPGGALYNEQFF. Together with reference TRBV28 and TRBJ2-1, the CDR3 gives the full variable domain: DVKVTQSSRYLVKRTGEKVFLECVQDMDHENMFWYRQDPGLGLRLIYFSYDVKMKEKGDIPEGYSVSREKKERFSLILESASTNQTSMYLCASTPGGALYNEQFFGPGTRLTVL.

V and J are TRBV5-6 and TRBJ2-7, with TRBD1 matching 7 bases. This CDR3 has 14 amino acids. Unmatched junction bases numbered 6, after V lost 3 bases and J lost 3 bases. Germline values: CDR1 SGHDT, CDR2 YYEEEE. CDR3 protein: CASSSPTGCYEQYV. The CDR3 coding sequence is TGTGCCAGCAGCTCCCCGACAGGGTGCTACGAGCAGTACGTC.

J is TRBJ2-7 and V is TRBV29-1; no clear D. The V and J ends lost 8 bases and 3 bases respectively, with 14 bases between them. The CDR3 length is 12 residues. CDR1 is SQVTM, CDR2 ANQGSEA, per germline. CDR3 in amino acids: CSPGRKDYEQYF. The CDR3 region has the DNA TGCAGCCCCGGACGGAAGGACTACGAGCAGTACTTC.

The rearrangement uses TRBV4-3 and TRBJ2-5, with 10 positions matching TRBD2. The CDR3 is 15 amino acids. Per the germline V gene, CDR1 is LGHNA and CDR2 is YSLEER. Trimming removed 0 bases from V and 5 bases from J; junction bases left unmatched: 3. The CDR3 loop reads CASSQEPGLAETQYF. CDR3 nucleotide sequence: TGCGCCAGCAGCCAAGAACCGGGACTAGCGGAGACCCAGTACTTC.

The rearrangement uses TRBV19 and TRBJ2-3; no reliable D call. Germline V gene sequence: CDR1 LNHDA, CDR2 SQIVND (reference sequence). The ends were cut back, 5 bases at V and 6 bases at J, with 6 bases in the middle. CDR3 size: 11 residues. CDR3 region: CASSPRDTQYF. CDR3 nucleotides: TGTGCCAGTAGTCCCCGGGATACGCAGTATTTT.

The V gene is TRBV25-1, the J gene TRBJ1-1; a weak D match, TRBD1 (6 bases). Germline lookup yields CDR1 MGHDK and CDR2 SYGVNS. The CDR3 is 15 residues long. The V end lost 1 base, the J end lost 6 bases, and 15 bases lay between the germline ends. CDR3 bases: TGTGCCAGCAGTGAATCCAGGGGCGTTCAGGCTGAAGCTTTCTTT. This sequence encodes CASSESRGVQAEAFF. Drawing the rest from reference TRBV25-1 and TRBJ1-1, the complete variable domain is EADIYQTPRYLVIGTGKKITLECSQTMGHDKMYWYQQDPGMELHLIHYSYGVNSTEKGDLSSESTVSRIRTEHFPLTLESARPSHTSQYLCASSESRGVQAEAFFGQGTRLTVV.

This clone appeared once. The chain couples TRBV4-2 to TRBJ1-5; 7 bases map to TRBD1. The germline V gene has CDR1 LGHNA and CDR2 YNFKEQ. The CDR3 sequence is 18 residues long. Trimming cost V 0 bases and J 0 bases; bases outside gene matches: 8. CDR3 loop: CASSQDGQGGGSNQPQHF. The CDR3 coding sequence is TGTGCCAGCAGCCAAGATGGCCAGGGGGGGGGTAGCAATCAGCCCCAGCATTTT.

This chain connects TRBV2 to TRBJ1-6; D is undetermined. Germline V gene sequence: CDR1 SNHLY, CDR2 FYNNEI. The CDR3 is made up of 13 amino acids. V lost 6 bases and J 4 bases, leaving 7 bases between the germline ends. CDR3 in DNA: TGTGCCAGCAGGGATGGGTATAATTCACCCCTCCACTTT. The encoded protein is CASRDGYNSPLHF.

The V gene is TRBV5-1, the J gene TRBJ2-3; a possible D gene is TRBD2 (6 bases). Germline CDR1 and CDR2: SGHRS and YFSETQ. V was pared by 4 bases and J by 5 bases, with 14 bases between. The CDR3 has 14 residues. CDR3 coding DNA: TGCGCCAGCAGCCGTAGCGGCTCATTAGATACGCAGTATTTT. It specifies CASSRSGSLDTQYF. The complete variable domain, with remaining parts taken from reference TRBV5-1 and TRBJ2-3, reads KAGVTQTPRYLIKTRGQQVTLSCSPISGHRSVSWYQQTPGQGLQFLFEYFSETQRNKGNFPGRFSGRQFSNSRSEMNVSTLELGDSALYLCASSRSGSLDTQYFGPGTRLTVL.

This chain joins TRBV2 and TRBJ1-6; 10 nucleotides match TRBD1. Trimming took 6 bases from V and 9 from J; bases not matched to a gene: 5. CDR3 length: 14 residues. CDR1 is SNHLY and CDR2 is FYNNEI in the germline V gene. The CDR3 nucleotides read TGTGCCAGCAGAGGGGGACAGGGGACTTCACCCCTCCACTTT. Protein product: CASRGGQGTSPLHF.

V and J are TRBV18 and TRBJ2-3, with TRBD2 matching 11 bases. V trimming: 6 bases; J trimming: 1 base; junction bases outside the gene matches: 12. CDR1 is KGHSH, CDR2 LQKENI, per germline. CDR3 length equals 18 residues. As DNA, the CDR3 is TGTGCCAGCTCCCCAGGGACTAGCGGATACGGGGGCACAGATACGCAGTATTTT. It encodes CASSPGTSGYGGTDTQYF.

V is TRBV7-9 and J is TRBJ2-7; 7 bases line up with TRBD2. This CDR3 region has 16 residues. CDR1 SEHNR and CDR2 FQNEAQ come from the germline V gene (reference sequence). V shed 3 bases and J 2 bases; nucleotides not matched to a gene: 10. CDR3 sequence reads: CASSFGGLAATYEQYF. In DNA form, the CDR3 reads TGTGCCAGCAGCTTTGGCGGTCTAGCGGCAACCTACGAGCAGTACTTC.

The chain is built from TRBV4-3 and TRBJ2-2; 7 bases fit TRBD1. Unmatched junction bases numbered 10, after V lost 4 bases and J lost 5 bases. There are 16 residues in the CDR3. Per germline, CDR1 LGHNA and CDR2 YSLEER. The DNA for the CDR3 is TGCGCCAGCAGCCCGAGGGCAGGGGGTGGAACCGGGGAGCTGTTTTTT. Protein sequence: CASSPRAGGGTGELFF.

V usage is TRBV28 and J usage is TRBJ1-3, with 9 bases aligning to TRBD1. There are 14 residues in the CDR3. The germline CDR1 and CDR2 sequences are MDHEN and SYDVKM. The V gene end was trimmed by 6 bases and the J gene end by 6 bases; junction bases not matched to a gene: 6. The DNA for the CDR3 is TGTGCCAGCAGGTTAACAGGGGGCGTAAACACCATATATTTT. Protein product: CASRLTGGVNTIYF.

V is TRBV5-1 and J is TRBJ1-6; the match to TRBD1 covers 8 bases. Trimming cost V 2 bases and J 5 bases; bases outside gene matches: 9. Germline V gene data show CDR1 as SGHRS and CDR2 as YFSETQ. The length of the CDR3 is 17 residues. The CDR3 loop reads CASSLTTGAADNSPLHF. The CDR3 DNA sequence: TGCGCCAGCAGCTTAACGACAGGGGCAGCAGATAATTCACCCCTCCACTTT. The variable domain in full, with the rest retrieved from reference TRBV5-1 and TRBJ1-6, is KAGVTQTPRYLIKTRGQQVTLSCSPISGHRSVSWYQQTPGQGLQFLFEYFSETQRNKGNFPGRFSGRQFSNSRSEMNVSTLELGDSALYLCASSLTTGAADNSPLHFGNGTRLTVT.

The rearrangement joins TRBV9 to TRBJ2-2; D gene unclear. Germline-derived CDR1 and CDR2 are SGDLS and YYNGEE. CDR3 length: 14 residues. Trimming cost V 0 bases and J 3 bases, with 6 bases left between them. CDR3 nucleotide sequence: TGTGCCAGCAGCGTAGGGGGTTACACCGGGGAGCTGTTTTTT. Translating gives CASSVGGYTGELFF.